The 31 T cell receptor beta chains given below trace back to one sample, sequenced in a study of shared clonotypes between healthy human individuals (TCRdb year 2020). Receptor libraries were prepared by the immunoSEQ multiplex PCR assay. TCRdb took this table from immuneACCESS and kept in-frame rearrangements with V and J called. Such tables lack part of the clones; where checked against another copy, unresolved V genes explain under half of the gap, and the rest is unexplained. The sample profile shows more than 2,000,000 clones; approximately 92% of them were found once. The ten largest make up around 0.15% of the sample. The sample consisted of naive CD4+ T cells sorted from blood. The meaning of the sample's cell subset or site label: CD45RA+ positively selected. The receptors were sampled from a man aged 18-30 years in good health.

The chain employs TRBV2 and TRBJ1-2; 9 nucleotides line up with TRBD1. Germline V gene data show CDR1 as SNHLY and CDR2 as FYNNEI. V lost 8 bases and J lost 5; bases outside the gene matches: 6. CDR3 length equals 13 residues. CDR3 bases: TGTGCCAGCCGGGACAGGGTCGGGTATGGCTACACCTTC. This gives the protein CASRDRVGYGYTF.

The gene calls are TRBV19 and TRBJ2-7, with 10 bases fitting TRBD2. Germline V gives CDR1 LNHDA, CDR2 SQIVND (reference sequence). V was clipped by 5 bases and J by 0 bases; unmatched bases: 4. The CDR3 is 15 amino acids. This CDR3 reads CASSVLAGASYEQYF. The CDR3 DNA is TGTGCCAGTAGTGTTCTAGCGGGAGCCTCCTACGAGCAGTACTTC. Full variable domain (rest looked up from reference TRBV19 and TRBJ2-7): DGGITQSPKYLFRKEGQNVTLSCEQNLNHDAMYWYRQDPGQGLRLIYYSQIVNDFQKGDIAEGYSVSREKKESFPLTVTSAQKNPTAFYLCASSVLAGASYEQYFGPGTRLTVT.

The genes are TRBV16 and TRBJ1-2, with D tentatively TRBD1 (6 bases). Germline V gene lookup returns CDR1 KGHSY and CDR2 FQNENV. This CDR3 comprises 14 residues. Trimming pared 1 base from V and 7 bases from J, leaving 13 bases between. The CDR3 coding sequence is TGTGCCAGCAGCCAATATTCACAGGGTGCTGGCTACACCTTC. Protein product: CASSQYSQGAGYTF. The full variable domain, completed using reference TRBV16 and TRBJ1-2, is GEEVAQTPKHLVRGEGQKAKLYCAPIKGHSYVFWYQQVLKNEFKFLISFQNENVFDETGMPKERFSAKCLPNSPCSLEIQATKLEDSAVYFCASSQYSQGAGYTFGSGTRLTVV.

V is TRBV28 and J is TRBJ1-2; tentative D call: TRBD1 (6 bases). The CDR3 sequence is 12 residues long. Trimming removed 10 bases at V and 5 bases at J, with 14 bases between. Looked up from germline, CDR1 is MDHEN and CDR2 is SYDVKM. CDR3 DNA sequence: TGTGCCATCTCGGGAGGGGGGTATGGCTACACCTTC. Amino acids: CAISGGGYGYTF.

The rearrangement links TRBV5-6 to TRBJ2-5, with 9 bases fitting TRBD1. Losses at the gene ends were 3 bases for V and 5 bases for J; bases not matched to a gene: 8. Germline loops: CDR1 SGHDT, CDR2 YYEEEE. CDR3 length equals 15 residues. The CDR3, as DNA: TGTGCCAGCAGCTATTCTAAAACAGGGGGCGAGACCCAGTACTTC. It translates to CASSYSKTGGETQYF.

This clone was seen more than once but under ten times. The chain employs TRBV5-1 and TRBJ1-4; D unresolved. The CDR3 has 11 residues. Deletions cut 5 bases from V and 6 bases from J, with 5 bases between. CDR1 SGHRS and CDR2 YFSETQ come from the germline V gene. CDR3 nucleotide sequence: TGCGCCAGCAGTGGTGATGAAAAACTGTTTTTT. Protein: CASSGDEKLFF.

V gene TRBV18 combines with J gene TRBJ1-3; TRBD1 agrees at 7 bases. CDR1 and CDR2 (germline): KGHSH, LQKENI. The V gene end was trimmed by 8 bases and the J gene end by 0 bases; junction bases not matched to a gene: 4. This CDR3 spans 14 amino acids. The CDR3 loop is CASEQGSSGNTIYF. The CDR3 coding sequence is TGTGCCAGCGAACAGGGGAGCTCTGGAAACACCATATATTTT. The whole variable domain, filled in from reference TRBV18 and TRBJ1-3, reads NAGVMQNPRHLVRRRGQEARLRCSPMKGHSHVYWYRQLPEEGLKFMVYLQKENIIDESGMPKERFSAEFPKEGPSILRIQQVVRGDSAAYFCASEQGSSGNTIYFGEGSWLTVV.

The rearrangement links TRBV6-5 to TRBJ2-7; 13 nucleotides match TRBD2. CDR1 is MNHEY and CDR2 is SVGAGI in the germline V gene. The J segment lost 6 bases and the V segment lost 4 bases, leaving 3 bases of the junction unmatched. The CDR3 consists of 14 residues. The CDR3 spells CASSSWTSGSEQYF. The CDR3 DNA is TGTGCCAGCAGTTCCTGGACTAGCGGGAGCGAGCAGTACTTC.

This chain links TRBV5-6 with TRBJ1-5; D is possibly TRBD1 (5 bases). V lost 0 bases and J 0 bases, leaving 10 bases between the germline ends. CDR3 length: 16 residues. Germline CDR1 reads SGHDT; CDR2 reads YYEEEE. CDR3 sequence reads: CASSLGDALSNQPQHF. The CDR3 coding sequence is TGTGCCAGCAGCTTGGGGGACGCCCTTAGCAATCAGCCCCAGCATTTT. The variable domain in full, completed from reference TRBV5-6 and TRBJ1-5, reads DAGVTQSPTHLIKTRGQQVTLRCSPKSGHDTVSWYQQALGQGPQFIFQYYEEEERQRGNFPDRFSGHQFPNYSSELNVNALLLGDSALYLCASSLGDALSNQPQHFGDGTRLSIL.

This clone was found once. V gene TRBV18 combines with J gene TRBJ1-1, with D unclear. With 6 bases removed from V and 1 base from J, the gap between germline ends came to 12 bases. Germline values: CDR1 KGHSH, CDR2 LQKENI. The CDR3 is 14 residues long. CDR3 residues: CASSRVGSNTEAFF. CDR3 DNA sequence: TGTGCCAGCTCCCGGGTTGGGTCGAACACTGAAGCTTTCTTT.

This chain connects TRBV7-2 to TRBJ2-3; TRBD2 aligns across 9 bases. V dropped 1 base and J dropped 4; count of bases not matched to a gene: 9. CDR3 size: 17 residues. Per germline, CDR1 SGHTA and CDR2 FQGNSA. The CDR3 here is CASSLGPGLALSDTQYF. The CDR3 nucleotides are TGTGCCAGCAGCTTAGGCCCGGGACTAGCTTTATCAGATACGCAGTATTTT.

The J gene is TRBJ2-3, the V gene TRBV11-2; 7 nucleotides match TRBD2. Germline trimming cut 5 bases from V and 8 bases from J; bases unmatched to any gene: 16. Germline V lookup: CDR1 SGHAT, CDR2 FQNNGV. The CDR3 extends over 16 amino acids. The chain's CDR3 is CASSHGLSGDLGTQYF. The CDR3 bases are TGTGCCAGCAGCCACGGACTAAGCGGGGACCTAGGTACGCAGTATTTT.

This chain links TRBV11-2 with TRBJ2-3, with 7 positions matching TRBD2. The CDR3 covers 17 residues. The germline V gene encodes CDR1 SGHAT and CDR2 FQNNGV. The J segment lost 0 bases and the V segment lost 4 bases, leaving 10 bases of the junction unmatched. The CDR3 nucleotides read TGTGCCAGCAGCTCGGTGGGAGCGGGGTCTAGCACAGATACGCAGTATTTT. As protein: CASSSVGAGSSTDTQYF.

This sequence joins TRBV5-4 and TRBJ2-2; TRBD2 is a possible D gene (5 bases). Germline loops: CDR1 SGHNT, CDR2 YYREEE (reference sequence). V lost 1 base to trimming and J lost 4 bases, with 8 bases between them. The CDR3 has 14 amino acids. This CDR3 reads CASSLLGGTGELFF. The CDR3 region has the DNA TGTGCCAGCAGCTTGTTAGGAGGCACCGGGGAGCTGTTTTTT.

This clone has a single count. V and J are TRBV7-9 and TRBJ2-3; 10 positions match TRBD2. V lost 4 bases to trimming and J lost 3 bases; unmatched junction nucleotides: 4. The CDR3 is 15 residues long. Germline loops: CDR1 SEHNR, CDR2 FQNEAQ (reference sequence). CDR3: CASSSGLAVTDTQYF. The CDR3 DNA reads TGTGCCAGCAGCTCCGGACTAGCGGTGACAGATACGCAGTATTTT.

The chain carries TRBV7-2 and TRBJ2-1, with 10 bases lining up with TRBD2. Trimming at V came to 1 base and at J to 3 bases, leaving 6 bases not matched to a gene. The CDR3 is made up of 17 amino acids. Per germline, CDR1 SGHTA and CDR2 FQGNSA. The CDR3 protein is CASSLEGASGSYNEQFF. The CDR3 region has the DNA TGTGCCAGCAGCTTAGAGGGGGCTAGCGGGAGCTACAATGAGCAGTTCTTC.

The chain carries TRBV7-8 and TRBJ2-5; no clear D. The CDR3 is made up of 14 amino acids. Trimming cost V 2 bases and J 7 bases, with 14 bases left between them. Germline CDR1 is SGHVS and CDR2 is FQNEAQ. The CDR3 nucleotides are TGTGCCAGCAGCTTACTTTCCGGCGGTGGGACCCAGTACTTC. Protein product: CASSLLSGGGTQYF.

The V and J genes are TRBV20-1 and TRBJ1-2; no clear D. The CDR3 has 11 amino acids. Trimming took 6 bases from V and 8 from J, leaving 13 bases between them. Germline CDR1 is DFQATT and CDR2 is SNEGSKA (reference sequence). The CDR3 protein is CSAATARGYTF. Here the CDR3 DNA reads TGCAGTGCGGCTACAGCCCGGGGCTACACCTTC.

The chain combines TRBV5-1 with TRBJ1-1, with 7 bases fitting TRBD1. V dropped 0 bases and J dropped 2; count of bases not matched to a gene: 7. Germline CDR1 reads SGHRS; CDR2 reads YFSETQ. CDR3 length equals 16 residues. As DNA, the CDR3 is TGCGCCAGCAGCTTGGACCGGGACAGACTAAACACTGAAGCTTTCTTT. Its protein product is CASSLDRDRLNTEAFF.

In DNA, the CDR3 is TGCAGCGTTGAATGGTTCCGGCGGACCTACGAGCAGTACTTC. This codes for CSVEWFRRTYEQYF. The chain combines TRBV29-1 with TRBJ2-7; D unclear. The germline V gene has CDR1 SQVTM and CDR2 ANQGSEA. V was clipped by 2 bases and J by 2 bases, with 13 bases between them. The CDR3 has 14 amino acids.

A few counts support this clone. The V and J genes are TRBV7-2 and TRBJ2-1; 7 nucleotides match TRBD2. CDR1 is SGHTA and CDR2 is FQGNSA in the germline V gene. The CDR3 is 14 amino acids. The ends lost 0 bases at V and 8 bases at J; junction bases unmatched: 4. DNA of the CDR3: TGTGCCAGCAGCTTAGCGGGAGGGCCCTATGAGCAGTTCTTC. This gives the protein CASSLAGGPYEQFF.

This clone was observed a few times. This chain connects TRBV5-1 to TRBJ1-5; unclear D gene. This CDR3 has 14 amino acids. V was clipped by 4 bases and J by 1 base, with 9 bases between them. Germline CDR1 is SGHRS and CDR2 is YFSETQ. The CDR3 spells CASSDGLSNQPQHF. The CDR3 DNA reads as TGCGCCAGCAGCGACGGACTGAGCAATCAGCCCCAGCATTTT. The full variable domain, its missing parts supplied by reference TRBV5-1 and TRBJ1-5, is KAGVTQTPRYLIKTRGQQVTLSCSPISGHRSVSWYQQTPGQGLQFLFEYFSETQRNKGNFPGRFSGRQFSNSRSEMNVSTLELGDSALYLCASSDGLSNQPQHFGDGTRLSIL.

This chain connects TRBV6-5 to TRBJ1-6; D is possibly TRBD1 (5 bases). The germline gives CDR1 MNHEY, CDR2 SVGAGI. The CDR3 covers 14 residues. The ends were cut back, 6 bases at V and 5 bases at J, with 11 bases in the middle. The CDR3 coding sequence is TGTGCCAGCAGAAACGGGGACCATAATTCACCCCTCCACTTT. This encodes CASRNGDHNSPLHF.

The rearrangement uses TRBV18 and TRBJ2-5, with D possibly being TRBD1 or TRBD2 (5 bases each). TRBJ2-7 explains the end of the DNA better; the J call may be wrong. Germline CDR1 and CDR2: KGHSH and LQKENI. The CDR3 sequence is 13 residues long. The CDR3 loop reads CASSPGDSYEQYF. In DNA, the CDR3 is TGTGCCAGCTCACCGGGGGACTCCTACGAGCAGTACTTC.

This rearrangement joins TRBV19 to TRBJ1-6; 7 positions match TRBD1. The CDR3 length is 15 residues. Germline V gene sequence: CDR1 LNHDA, CDR2 SQIVND (reference sequence). V shed 4 bases, J shed 3 bases, and the junction held 3 bases outside the gene matches. In DNA, the CDR3 is TGTGCCAGTAGTAGAGGGACAGACTATAATTCACCCCTCCACTTT. Its translation is CASSRGTDYNSPLHF.

The V and J genes are TRBV5-4 and TRBJ2-2; maybe TRBD1 (5 bases). Per germline, CDR1 SGHNT and CDR2 YYREEE (reference sequence). This CDR3 has 16 amino acids. Trimming removed 0 bases from V and 4 bases from J, with 13 bases in between. CDR3 loop: CASSLAGRVGTGELFF. The CDR3, as DNA: TGTGCCAGCAGCTTGGCGGGCAGGGTTGGCACCGGGGAGCTGTTTTTT. The full variable domain, completed using reference TRBV5-4 and TRBJ2-2, is ETGVTQSPTHLIKTRGQQVTLRCSSQSGHNTVSWYQQALGQGPQFIFQYYREEENGRGNFPPRFSGLQFPNYSSELNVNALELDDSALYLCASSLAGRVGTGELFFGEGSRLTVL.

The V gene is TRBV6-5, the J gene TRBJ1-1; maybe TRBD1 (5 bases). This CDR3 region has 13 residues. In germline, CDR1 is MNHEY, CDR2 SVGAGI. The V end was cut by 1 base, the J end by 4 bases, with 7 bases between. Here the CDR3 reads CASSYLGATEAFF. DNA of the CDR3: TGTGCCAGCAGTTACTTAGGGGCCACTGAAGCTTTCTTT.

The chain recombines TRBV21-1 with TRBJ1-5. TRBV21-1 is annotated as a pseudogene. The CDR3 has 16 residues. CDR3 protein: CARNPRGRQLEQPQHF. In DNA form, the CDR3 reads TGTGCCAGAAATCCAAGAGGACGGCAACTTGAGCAGCCCCAGCATTTT.

This clone was counted once. V usage is TRBV6-5 and J usage is TRBJ2-7, with 10 bases lining up with TRBD1. With 6 bases clipped from V and 2 bases from J, the junction kept 7 bases outside the gene matches. Germline lookup yields CDR1 MNHEY and CDR2 SVGAGI. This CDR3 is built from 15 residues. CDR3 sequence: CASSSLGTGAYEQYF. The CDR3, as DNA: TGTGCCAGCAGCTCCCTGGGGACAGGGGCCTACGAGCAGTACTTC.

Turning to this clone: The sample has other DNA sequences that encode this CDR3 too. The gene calls are TRBV5-1 and TRBJ2-3; D possibly matches TRBD1 or TRBD2 (6 bases each). Germline V gene lookup returns CDR1 SGHRS and CDR2 YFSETQ. The CDR3 has 15 residues. V dropped 0 bases and J dropped 2 bases, with 10 bases sitting between them. CDR3 protein: CASSLAGGPTDTQYF. As DNA, the CDR3 is TGCGCCAGCAGCTTGGCTGGGGGGCCCACAGATACGCAGTATTTT. Full variable domain (outside the CDR3, taken from reference TRBV5-1 and TRBJ2-3): KAGVTQTPRYLIKTRGQQVTLSCSPISGHRSVSWYQQTPGQGLQFLFEYFSETQRNKGNFPGRFSGRQFSNSRSEMNVSTLELGDSALYLCASSLAGGPTDTQYFGPGTRLTVL.

This chain connects TRBV4-1 to TRBJ2-7; 8 positions match TRBD2. The CDR3 is 15 amino acids. V gave up 0 bases and J gave up 0 bases; unmatched junction bases: 1. Germline-derived CDR1 and CDR2 are MGHRA and YSYEKL. Here the CDR3 DNA reads TGCGCCAGCAGCCAAGATCTAGCGGGCTCCTACGAGCAGTACTTC. It specifies CASSQDLAGSYEQYF.